These 27 T cell receptor beta chains came from one sample sequenced in a study of cytomegalovirus exposure and HLA in healthy donors (dated by TCRdb to the late 2010s). Library generation was performed with the immunoSEQ multiplex PCR assay. In TCRdb, the immuneACCESS table is reduced to in-frame sequences with V and J assigned. These tables do not hold every clone; where another copy was compared, an unresolved V gene accounts for under half, and the others remain unexplained. This sample holds about 360,000 clones; 86% were observed only once. The ten biggest clones cover approximately 0.86% of the sample. Sequencing input: PBMCs. These receptors were obtained from a woman younger than 35 in good health and CMV-seronegative.

The chain carries TRBV7-2 and TRBJ1-1, with unresolved D. This CDR3 is built from 11 residues. V was clipped by 8 bases and J by 11 bases, with 15 bases between them. Looked up from germline, CDR1 is SGHTA and CDR2 is FQGNSA. The CDR3 loop reads CASGEGPRAFF. CDR3 nucleotide sequence: TGTGCCAGCGGGGAGGGCCCTCGGGCTTTCTTT.

V and J are TRBV13 and TRBJ2-3, with TRBD2 identical over 15 bases. V dropped 3 bases and J dropped 6; count of bases not matched to a gene: 16. From germline, CDR1 is PRHDT and CDR2 FYEKMQ (reference sequence). CDR3 length: 20 amino acids. The CDR3 DNA follows: TGTGCCAGCAGCTTTCCACGGACTAGCGGGGGGGGACTAAAGACGGATACGCAGTATTTT. Translating it yields CASSFPRTSGGGLKTDTQYF.

This chain links TRBV25-1 with TRBJ2-7; D perhaps matches TRBD1 (6 bases). The CDR3 length is 16 residues. Germline CDR1 reads MGHDK; CDR2 reads SYGVNS. V lost 1 base to trimming and J lost 0 bases, with 13 bases between them. The CDR3 spells CASSEFVTGSSYEQYF. For the CDR3, the DNA is TGTGCCAGCAGTGAATTTGTCACAGGGAGCTCCTACGAGCAGTACTTC.

The chain couples TRBV27 to TRBJ2-7, with 8 bases that match TRBD2. This CDR3 contains 14 residues. J lost 2 bases, V lost 10 bases, and 10 bases had no gene match. CDR1 is MNHEY, CDR2 SMNVEV, per germline (reference sequence). This CDR3 is CATRRVAGTYEQYF. CDR3 DNA sequence: TGTGCCACGAGGCGGGTAGCGGGAACCTACGAGCAGTACTTC.

The rearrangement links TRBV7-9 to TRBJ2-3, with D perhaps TRBD2 (5 bases). This CDR3 contains 15 residues. Trimming took 2 bases from V and 3 from J, leaving 12 bases between them. Germline V gives CDR1 SEHNR, CDR2 FQNEAQ (reference sequence). Here the CDR3 reads CASSLSSGATDTQYF. Written as DNA, the CDR3 is TGTGCCAGCAGCTTATCGAGCGGAGCGACAGATACGCAGTATTTT. The full variable domain, its missing parts supplied by reference TRBV7-9 and TRBJ2-3, is DTGVSQNPRHKITKRGQNVTFRCDPISEHNRLYWYRQTLGQGPEFLTYFQNEAQLEKSRLLSDRFSAERPKGSFSTLEIQRTEQGDSAMYLCASSLSSGATDTQYFGPGTRLTVL.

This clone has just one count. The chain has TRBV15 and TRBJ2-3, with TRBD2 matching 7 bases. This CDR3 has 16 residues. The germline V gene encodes CDR1 LNHNV and CDR2 YYDKDF (reference sequence). V dropped 0 bases and J dropped 4; count of bases not matched to a gene: 7. CDR3 in amino acids: CATSRDAAGRADTQYF. The DNA of the CDR3 is TGTGCCACCAGCAGAGACGCGGCAGGGAGGGCAGATACGCAGTATTTT.

Details on this clone: Other nucleotide sequences from this sample produce the same CDR3. This rearrangement joins TRBV2 to TRBJ2-2, with D tentatively TRBD1 (5 bases). V lost 7 bases and J 0 bases, leaving 9 bases between the germline ends. The CDR3 consists of 14 residues. Germline V CDR1 and CDR2: SNHLY, FYNNEI. In nucleotides, the CDR3 is TGTGCCAGCAAGGCAGGGACGAACACCGGGGAGCTGTTTTTT. Translated, it gives CASKAGTNTGELFF.

The CDR3 DNA reads as TGTGCCAGCAGTCCAGGAACGACTGAAGCTTTCTTT. Translated: CASSPGTTEAFF. This sequence joins TRBV27 and TRBJ1-1; no clear D gene. The germline gives CDR1 MNHEY, CDR2 SMNVEV (reference sequence). This CDR3 region has 12 residues. V gave up 5 bases and J gave up 5 bases, with 9 bases separating them.

This clone appeared once. The rearrangement joins TRBV2 to TRBJ1-1, with D tentatively TRBD1 (6 bases). This CDR3 contains 13 residues. The ends were cut back, 7 bases at V and 2 bases at J, with 11 bases in the middle. CDR1 is SNHLY and CDR2 is FYNNEI in the germline V gene. CDR3 loop: CASKWTDNTEAFF. The CDR3 region has the DNA TGTGCCAGCAAATGGACAGACAACACTGAAGCTTTCTTT.

V usage is TRBV6-1 and J usage is TRBJ1-5; maybe TRBD1 (5 bases). Per germline, CDR1 MNHNS and CDR2 SASEGT. Trimming shortened V by 4 bases and J by 8 bases, and 18 bases separated the two germline ends. The CDR3 is made up of 15 amino acids. The CDR3 DNA follows: TGTGCCAGCAGTGCCCTCGGGCCGGGGGGTGAGCCCCAGCATTTT. It yields the protein CASSALGPGGEPQHF.

This chain joins TRBV2 and TRBJ2-7; D is possibly TRBD1 (6 bases). There are 14 residues in the CDR3. The V gene's germline CDR1 is SNHLY and CDR2 FYNNEI. V lost 4 bases to trimming and J lost 5 bases, with 15 bases between them. This CDR3 reads CASSVQGREDEQYF. CDR3 DNA sequence: TGTGCCAGCAGTGTACAGGGAAGGGAAGACGAGCAGTACTTC.

The chain carries TRBV11-2 and TRBJ1-3; D gene uncertain. There are 14 residues in the CDR3. CDR1 and CDR2 from the germline V gene are SGHAT and FQNNGV. V was clipped by 6 bases and J by 3 bases, with 12 bases between them. The CDR3 loop is CASSPSTIGNTIYF. CDR3 DNA sequence: TGTGCCAGCAGTCCTAGCACTATTGGAAACACCATATATTTT. Filled out from reference TRBV11-2 and TRBJ1-3, the complete variable domain reads EAGVAQSPRYKIIEKRQSVAFWCNPISGHATLYWYQQILGQGPKLLIQFQNNGVVDDSQLPKDRFSAERLKGVDSTLKIQPAKLEDSAVYLCASSPSTIGNTIYFGEGSWLTVV.

Here the CDR3 reads CASSLLQADTQYF. The DNA for the CDR3 is TGTGCCAGCAGCTTACTTCAGGCAGATACGCAGTATTTT. The V and J genes are TRBV7-8 and TRBJ2-3; D unresolved. The CDR3 is 13 residues long. The germline gives CDR1 SGHVS, CDR2 FQNEAQ. V was shortened by 2 bases and J by 4 bases, with 7 bases between the two germline ends.

V is TRBV11-2 and J is TRBJ2-3, with 8 bases lining up with TRBD2. The CDR3 length is 14 residues. Germline-derived CDR1 and CDR2 are SGHAT and FQNNGV. The V gene end was trimmed by 1 base and the J gene end by 4 bases; junction bases not matched to a gene: 1. CDR3 loop: CASSLVAGSDTQYF. The DNA for the CDR3 is TGTGCCAGCAGCTTAGTAGCGGGATCAGATACGCAGTATTTT.

This clone was counted a single time. J is TRBJ2-7 and V is TRBV10-1; 7 bases are a match to TRBD1. CDR3 size: 15 residues. Germline loops: CDR1 WNHNN, CDR2 SYGVQD (reference sequence). With V trimmed by 6 bases and J by 4 bases, 12 bases remained unmatched. The CDR3 sequence: CASSTDTGAWYEQYF. CDR3 DNA: TGCGCCAGCAGCACCGACACAGGGGCGTGGTACGAGCAGTACTTC.

The chain employs TRBV2 and TRBJ2-2; D is unclear. Trimming took 6 bases from V and 0 from J, leaving 5 bases between them. The CDR3 loop spans 13 amino acids. The germline V gene encodes CDR1 SNHLY and CDR2 FYNNEI. The CDR3 sequence is CASRRTNTGELFF. CDR3 sequence (DNA): TGTGCCAGCAGGCGGACGAACACCGGGGAGCTGTTTTTT.

V usage is TRBV19 and J usage is TRBJ1-3; maybe TRBD1 (5 bases). V lost 1 base and J 8 bases, leaving 21 bases between the germline ends. Germline V gene lookup returns CDR1 LNHDA and CDR2 SQIVND (reference sequence). This CDR3 comprises 17 residues. CDR3 coding DNA: TGTGCCAGTAGTATAGTTCCCTTCAGGGATACGGCGTACACCATATATTTT. This sequence encodes CASSIVPFRDTAYTIYF.

The chain couples TRBV29-1 to TRBJ2-7, with D perhaps TRBD1 (6 bases). V dropped 6 bases and J dropped 1 base, with 13 bases sitting between them. The germline V gene encodes CDR1 SQVTM and CDR2 ANQGSEA. CDR3 size: 13 residues. As DNA, the CDR3 is TGCAGCGTCGGACAGAAGGGGTCCTACGAGCAGTACTTC. This sequence encodes CSVGQKGSYEQYF.

The chain employs TRBV5-1 and TRBJ2-1; 11 bases align to TRBD2. Germline CDR1 reads SGHRS; CDR2 reads YFSETQ. The CDR3 covers 12 residues. V lost 9 bases to trimming and J lost 6 bases; unmatched junction nucleotides: 2. The CDR3: CATSGRLNEQFF. The CDR3 region has the DNA TGCGCCACTAGCGGGAGGCTCAATGAGCAGTTCTTC.

This clone was seen only a few times. V and J are TRBV2 and TRBJ2-7; tentatively, D is TRBD1 (6 bases). Germline loops: CDR1 SNHLY, CDR2 FYNNEI. CDR3 size: 14 residues. Trimming pared 4 bases from V and 0 bases from J, leaving 10 bases between. The CDR3 here is CASSVDSLSYEQYF. As DNA, the CDR3 is TGTGCCAGCAGTGTGGACAGCCTCTCCTACGAGCAGTACTTC.

The chain links TRBV7-9 to TRBJ2-3; 12 bases agree with TRBD2. CDR1 and CDR2 (germline): SEHNR, FQNEAQ (reference sequence). This CDR3 comprises 17 residues. V lost 6 bases and J lost 2; bases outside the gene matches: 9. CDR3 region: CASRHSRTSGDTDTQYF. As DNA, the CDR3 is TGTGCCAGCAGACATAGCAGGACTAGCGGGGACACAGATACGCAGTATTTT.

The chain recombines TRBV4-1 with TRBJ1-4; D possibly corresponds to TRBD1 (5 bases). Germline CDR1 is MGHRA and CDR2 is YSYEKL. The CDR3 is 14 residues long. V was cut by 4 bases and J by 4 bases, with 10 bases left in between. Here the CDR3 DNA reads TGCGCCAGCAGCCCGACAGCCTTTAATGAAAAACTGTTTTTT. Its protein is CASSPTAFNEKLFF.

This chain links TRBV2 with TRBJ1-2, with 9 bases fitting TRBD1. The CDR3 is 15 residues long. Germline CDR1 is SNHLY and CDR2 is FYNNEI. The ends lost 7 bases at V and 6 bases at J; junction bases unmatched: 12. The CDR3 is CASITPGTGMNGYTF. The CDR3, as DNA: TGTGCCAGCATTACTCCCGGGACAGGGATGAATGGCTACACCTTC.

The gene calls are TRBV7-8 and TRBJ2-7, with a tentative D call TRBD2 (7 bases). The CDR3 runs to 16 residues. Germline CDR1 and CDR2: SGHVS and FQNEAQ. With 3 bases removed from V and 3 bases from J, the gap between germline ends came to 18 bases. CDR3 region: CASSFGSGGGYYEQYF. In DNA, the CDR3 is TGTGCCAGCAGCTTCGGGAGTGGGGGGGGCTACTACGAGCAGTACTTC.

The gene calls are TRBV29-1 and TRBJ2-7; D is perhaps TRBD1 (7 bases). V was trimmed by 0 bases and J by 2 bases, leaving 23 bases between them. Per the germline V gene, CDR1 is SQVTM and CDR2 is ANQGSEA. The CDR3 contains 18 residues. The CDR3 nucleotides read TGCAGCGTTGAAGATTTTGCCCTCCAGGGGGACTCCACCTACGAGCAGTACTTC. It is translated as CSVEDFALQGDSTYEQYF.

This clone is a singleton in its sample. The chain employs TRBV4-2 and TRBJ2-1; D is perhaps TRBD1 (6 bases). From germline, CDR1 is LGHNA and CDR2 YNFKEQ. The V end was cut by 0 bases, the J end by 4 bases, with 10 bases between. The CDR3 contains 15 residues. The CDR3 protein is CASSQDGQYYNEQFF. As DNA, the CDR3 is TGTGCCAGCAGCCAAGACGGACAGTATTACAATGAGCAGTTCTTC.

The chain employs TRBV7-3 and TRBJ2-7; a possible D gene is TRBD1 (5 bases). Per germline, CDR1 SGHTA and CDR2 FQGTGA. The CDR3 extends over 16 amino acids. Between the trimmed V and J ends, which lost 2 bases and 3 bases, there was a span of 17 bases. The CDR3 is CASSLWTTSDIYEQYF. The CDR3 DNA follows: TGTGCCAGCAGCTTATGGACCACGTCGGACATCTACGAGCAGTACTTC.